Listed here is a single T cell receptor beta chain. The data are from a study of T cells in Graves' hyperthyroidism and ophthalmopathy. The V and J ends lost 0 bases and 6 bases respectively, with 13 bases between them. There are 15 residues in the CDR3. CDR1 and CDR2 from the germline V gene are SGHDT and YYEEEE. Researchers amplified the TCR beta CDR3 regions from RNA transcripts. With the HTBI primer set, the TCR CDR3 went through a first round of RT-PCR. TCRdb processed the multiplex PCR reads anew with MiXCR; each CDR3 protein has one entry. The data show some 460,000 distinct CDR3 sequences, about 15% seen once.

Source material: blood. This rearrangement joins TRBV5-6 to TRBJ2-1; no clear D. This receptor was taken from a woman aged 18-29 years with Graves' hyperthyroidism. This chain's CDR3 is CASSLEAKYFNEQFF. Written as DNA, the CDR3 is TGTGCCAGCAGCTTGGAGGCCAAATATTTCAATGAGCAGTTCTTC.